This TCR beta chain was documented in a study of blood T cell repertoires in COVID-19. Study context: From T cells, B-cell-depleted T cells, or PBMCs came the material, which was cDNA or gDNA.

Which cohort a participant joined came from the clinical history participants gave. This clone was found once. In germline, CDR1 is SGDLS, CDR2 YYNGEE. CDR3 length: 16 amino acids. The V gene lost 3 bases and the J gene lost 4 bases, with 14 bases spanning the gap. Clones were sequenced by immunoSEQ multiplex PCR, and TCRdb holds only the in-frame ones, with some missing. Found here are about 400,000 clones, approximately 91% of them singletons; the top ten hold roughly 1.9%. The sample comprised PBMCs or T cells enriched from blood (not recorded which). The chain carries TRBV9 and TRBJ2-6; D is unresolved. The source is a woman aged 40 to 50 with acute COVID-19. In DNA, the CDR3 is TGTGCCAGCAGCGGAGTGAGCCCCCCCGGGGCCAACGTCCTGACTTTC. This gives the protein CASSGVSPPGANVLTF. The full variable domain, in which reference TRBV9 and TRBJ2-6 provide the parts outside the CDR3, is DSGVTQTPKHLITATGQRVTLRCSPRSGDLSVYWYQQSLDQGLQFLIQYYNGEERAKGNILERFSAQQFPDLHSELNLSSLELGDSALYFCASSGVSPPGANVLTFGAGSRLTVL.